One and the same sample provided the 18 T cell receptor beta chains below, sequenced in a study of blood T cells in healthy people across ages. A second about 6 to 12 cycle PCR used barcoded and J-beta primers. In TCRdb, the 5' RACE reads were re-called with MiXCR into one record per CDR3 protein. The repertoire includes more than 650,000 distinct CDR3 sequences, roughly 25% of them detected once, and approximately 2.9% sits in the top ten. The data also belong to a second study, concerning T cells of mothers and their children.

Sequencing used blood. The receptor source for this set is a boy between 10 and 17 years old in good health.

The chain is built from TRBV12-3 or TRBV12-4 and TRBJ2-7; D is unresolved. V dropped 5 bases and J dropped 2 bases, with 13 bases sitting between them. The CDR3 runs to 14 residues. The CDR3 protein is CASSSSGQTYEQYF. The CDR3 DNA is TGTGCCAGCAGTAGTTCCGGGCAGACCTACGAGCAGTACTTC.

This clonotype was observed a few times. The rearrangement uses TRBV5-1 and TRBJ2-5, with TRBD1 matching over 7 bases. The CDR3 is made up of 13 amino acids. CDR1 and CDR2 (germline): SGHRS, YFSETQ. V lost 7 bases, J lost 5 bases, and 8 bases stayed unmatched. CDR3 nucleotide sequence: TGCGCCAGCCGGGAAGGGGGCACTGAGACCCAGTACTTC. Residues: CASREGGTETQYF.

This clonotype turned up a few times. The chain combines TRBV12-5 with TRBJ1-1; no reliable D call. The CDR3 covers 13 residues. Germline V gene sequence: CDR1 LGHNT, CDR2 FRNRAP. Trimming pared 4 bases from V and 3 bases from J, leaving 9 bases between. The CDR3 region has the DNA TGTGCTAGTGGTTCGGGATTGGACACTGAAGCTTTCTTT. Translating it yields CASGSGLDTEAFF.

This chain joins TRBV6-5 and TRBJ2-1; TRBD1 matches at 9 bases. CDR1 and CDR2 (germline): MNHEY, SVGAGI. The CDR3 is 16 amino acids. V was pared by 2 bases and J by 3 bases, with 5 bases of the junction left unmatched. This CDR3 is CASSYRDRVGYNEQFF. CDR3 sequence (DNA): TGTGCCAGCAGTTACCGGGACAGGGTGGGCTACAATGAGCAGTTCTTC.

This clonotype appeared a few times. J is TRBJ2-5 and V is TRBV29-1; 12 nucleotides line up with TRBD1. The CDR3 has 16 amino acids. Germline assignment: CDR1 SQVTM and CDR2 ANQGSEA. V lost 5 bases, J lost 5 bases, and 12 bases stayed unmatched. The CDR3 is CSVSAGTGGLKETQYF. The DNA for the CDR3 is TGCAGCGTTAGTGCCGGGACAGGGGGCTTGAAGGAGACCCAGTACTTC.

This clonotype has a handful of counts. The chain joins TRBV2 to TRBJ1-3; D remains unclear. This CDR3 has 20 residues. CDR1 is SNHLY, CDR2 FYNNEI, per germline. Trimming removed 6 bases at V and 4 bases at J, with 31 bases between. CDR3 residues: CASRGSPLGSVLSSGNTIYF. CDR3 DNA: TGTGCCAGCAGGGGGTCCCCTCTAGGGTCGGTCTTATCGTCCGGAAACACCATATATTTT.

This clonotype was found a few times. CDR3 nucleotide sequence: TGCGCCAGCAGCCTAACCCTTCAGGACCTCTATGGCTACACCTTC. Amino acid sequence: CASSLTLQDLYGYTF. The chain carries TRBV4-1 and TRBJ1-2; D not resolved. CDR3 size: 15 residues. Germline V CDR1 and CDR2: MGHRA, YSYEKL. V was pared by 4 bases and J by 4 bases, with 16 bases between.

The chain is built from TRBV7-2 and TRBJ2-1; 7 bases are shared with TRBD2. Germline V gene lookup returns CDR1 SGHTA and CDR2 FQGNSA. V lost 8 bases to trimming and J lost 0 bases; unmatched junction nucleotides: 10. The CDR3 loop spans 16 amino acids. This CDR3 reads CASPSFGEGSYNEQFF. The CDR3 bases are TGTGCCAGCCCCTCCTTTGGGGAGGGCTCCTACAATGAGCAGTTCTTC.

V usage is TRBV9 and J usage is TRBJ2-5; a weak D match, TRBD1 (5 bases). The CDR3 consists of 15 residues. V lost 3 bases to trimming and J lost 0 bases, with 12 bases between them. Germline loops: CDR1 SGDLS, CDR2 YYNGEE. CDR3 sequence (DNA): TGTGCCAGCAGCGAGGACAAATCGTACCAAGAGACCCAGTACTTC. Protein product: CASSEDKSYQETQYF.

The chain couples TRBV20-1 to TRBJ1-4; D might be TRBD1 (5 bases). The V end lost 1 base, the J end lost 0 bases, and 6 bases lay between the germline ends. Germline CDR1 DFQATT, CDR2 SNEGSKA (reference sequence). CDR3 length: 14 amino acids. The CDR3 reads CSARVGATNEKLFF. The CDR3 region has the DNA TGCAGTGCTAGAGTGGGGGCAACTAATGAAAAACTGTTTTTT.

The V call is TRBV6-2 or TRBV6-3, the J call TRBJ2-7; 7 positions agree with TRBD1. Trimming at V came to 2 bases and at J to 1 base, leaving 5 bases not matched to a gene. The length of the CDR3 is 15 residues. Germline CDR1 is MNHEY and CDR2 is SVGEGT. The CDR3 here is CASSYETGYSYEQYF. The CDR3 nucleotides are TGTGCCAGCAGTTACGAGACAGGGTATTCCTACGAGCAGTACTTC.

The rearrangement uses TRBV30 and TRBJ1-2, with D unresolved. V was cut by 2 bases and J by 5 bases, with 9 bases left in between. This CDR3 has 12 amino acids. Germline values: CDR1 GTSNPN, CDR2 SVGIG (reference sequence). The CDR3 here is CAWSPLAYGYTF. CDR3 DNA: TGTGCCTGGAGTCCATTGGCTTATGGCTACACCTTC.

This clonotype showed up many times. This rearrangement joins TRBV12-3 or TRBV12-4 to TRBJ1-2; maybe TRBD1 (6 bases). Trimming took off 4 bases at V and 8 bases at J, with 17 bases between the two ends. This CDR3 region has 14 residues. The CDR3 spells CASSSGPRGGGYTF. The CDR3, as DNA: TGTGCCAGCAGTTCCGGTCCTAGGGGGGGCGGCTACACCTTC.

V and J are TRBV7-2 and TRBJ2-3; 8 bases fit TRBD2. The V segment lost 1 base and the J segment 2 bases; nucleotides outside the gene matches: 2. CDR1 and CDR2 from the germline V gene are SGHTA and FQGNSA. The CDR3 has 15 residues. The CDR3 coding sequence is TGTGCCAGCAGCTTAGTAGGACTAGCCACAGATACGCAGTATTTT. Translation: CASSLVGLATDTQYF. The variable domain in full, with the rest retrieved from reference TRBV7-2 and TRBJ2-3, is GAGVSQSPSNKVTEKGKDVELRCDPISGHTALYWYRQSLGQGLEFLIYFQGNSAPDKSGLPSDRFSAERTGGSVSTLTIQRTQQEDSAVYLCASSLVGLATDTQYFGPGTRLTVL.

This clonotype was recorded a few times. The genes are TRBV28 and TRBJ1-2; the D gene is possibly TRBD1 (5 bases). Germline V lookup: CDR1 MDHEN, CDR2 SYDVKM. This CDR3 comprises 12 residues. The V gene lost 6 bases and the J gene lost 5 bases, with 10 bases spanning the gap. The CDR3 protein is CASRQDSYGYTF. The CDR3 DNA sequence: TGTGCCAGCAGACAGGATTCTTATGGCTACACCTTC.

The chain links TRBV20-1 to TRBJ1-2, with D possibly TRBD1 on 5 matching bases. Germline CDR1 is DFQATT and CDR2 is SNEGSKA (reference sequence). V lost 3 bases and J 8 bases, leaving 16 bases between the germline ends. The CDR3 has 13 residues. CDR3 DNA: TGCAGTGCTAGTTATGGCAGGGTAGGAGGCTACACCTTC. Protein sequence: CSASYGRVGGYTF.

This clonotype was observed a handful of times. The J gene is TRBJ1-1, the V gene TRBV10-3; 12 nucleotides agree with TRBD1. Unmatched junction bases numbered 4, after V lost 5 bases and J lost 6 bases. Germline loops: CDR1 ENHRY, CDR2 SYGVKD. The CDR3 totals 14 residues. CDR3 amino acids: CAISNRDRGPEAFF. In DNA form, the CDR3 reads TGTGCCATCAGTAACCGGGACAGGGGGCCTGAAGCTTTCTTT.

This clonotype was found a few times. V gene TRBV7-9 combines with J gene TRBJ2-5, with a possible D match to TRBD1 (6 bases). The last part of the DNA fits TRBJ2-1 better; the J call may be wrong. The CDR3 extends over 14 amino acids. CDR1 is SEHNR and CDR2 is FQNEAQ in the germline V gene (reference sequence). This chain's CDR3 is CASSGEGEIEEQFF. The CDR3 nucleotides read TGTGCCAGCAGCGGAGAGGGGGAGATCGAGGAGCAGTTCTTC.